This paragraph covers one T cell receptor (beta chain) sequence. The length of the CDR3 is 15 residues. V was trimmed by 3 bases and J by 1 base, leaving 11 bases between them. Germline CDR1 reads LNHDA; CDR2 reads SQIVND (reference sequence). The sample belongs to a study of blood T cell repertoires in COVID-19. On the study more broadly: Some COVID-19 samples were acute and others convalescent; all came from the United States, Italy and Spain. From T cells, B-cell-depleted T cells, or PBMCs came the material, which was cDNA or gDNA.

Original methodology: Reference gene primers were amplified, and this amplification served to estimate nucleated cell counts. Method: immunoSEQ multiplex PCR; TCRdb's copy keeps in-frame clones and lacks some. V, J and clone size were drawn from that table, and D and trimming were deduced from the DNA. The sample contains about 140,000 clones, about four fifths of which appear only once. While infection was still active, Seattle patients were enrolled and then followed longitudinally. The clonotype originates from a man in his thirties or forties with COVID-19, enrolled during active disease. Specimen: peripheral blood. The V call is TRBV19, the J call TRBJ2-3, with D possibly TRBD2 on 5 matching bases. The chain's CDR3 is CASSMESGRTDTQYF. CDR3 nucleotide sequence: TGTGCCAGTAGTATGGAGAGCGGCCGCACAGATACGCAGTATTTT.